This is a list of T cell receptor beta chains from one sample in a study of blood T cell repertoires in COVID-19. Sequencing was performed with immunoSEQ multiplex PCR; in TCRdb, only in-frame clones are kept and a portion is missing. The sample yields some 150,000 clones, 81% seen once. Sequencing input: peripheral blood. The receptors derive from a human donor with acute or convalescent COVID-19. The donor label of this sample is uncertain. The CDR3 runs from the conserved cysteine through the conserved F or W. A D gene is named only where the DNA matches it firmly. Clone size is not always given. Where it is, it says once, few, many or a class for expanded clones.

D	V	J	size	CDR3	DNA
NA	TRBV12-3/TRBV12-4	TRBJ1-2	NA	CASSGPGGSGYTF	TGTGCCAGCAGTGGGCCTGGGGGCTCTGGCTACACCTTC
NA	TRBV9	TRBJ1-2	NA	CASSPGGYGYTF	TGTGCCAGCAGCCCGGGGGGTTATGGCTACACCTTC
TRBD2	TRBV9	TRBJ2-5	NA	CASSVGHRTSGKETQYF	TGTGCCAGCAGCGTAGGTCACCGGACTAGCGGAAAAGAGACCCAGTACTTC
NA	TRBV2	TRBJ1-1	NA	CASRGALNTEAFF	TGTGCCAGCAGGGGGGCACTTAACACTGAAGCTTTCTTT
TRBD2	TRBV5-4	TRBJ2-4	NA	CASSWGGRGFENIQYF	TGTGCCAGCAGCTGGGGGGGAAGAGGTTTCGAAAACATTCAGTACTTC
NA	TRBV6-5	TRBJ2-5	NA	CASSLGSQETQYF	TGTGCCAGCAGCCTAGGCTCTCAAGAGACCCAGTACTTC
TRBD1	TRBV15	TRBJ1-2	NA	CAIIRDRVRNNYGYTF	TGTGCCATCATCCGGGACAGGGTAAGGAACAACTATGGCTACACCTTC
NA	TRBV10-1	TRBJ1-1	few	CASRRGEKTEAFF	TGCGCCAGCAGGCGGGGAGAGAAAACTGAAGCTTTCTTT
NA	TRBV6-5	TRBJ2-1	NA	CASSLQGNEQFF	TGTGCCAGCAGTCTTCAGGGTAATGAGCAGTTCTTC
NA	TRBV12-3/TRBV12-4	TRBJ1-1	NA	CASSLLGPEGAFF	TGTGCCAGCAGTTTATTAGGCCCGGAGGGAGCTTTCTTT
NA	TRBV13	TRBJ1-5	NA	CASSPSTGPNQPQHF	TGTGCCAGCAGCCCGAGCACAGGCCCAAATCAGCCCCAGCATTTT
NA	TRBV2	TRBJ1-2	NA	CARDGAPEAGENYGYTF	TGTGCCAGGGACGGGGCCCCGGAGGCAGGGGAAAACTATGGCTACACCTTC
TRBD1	TRBV11-3	TRBJ2-1	NA	CASSPQGAYNEQFF	TGTGCCAGCAGCCCCCAGGGGGCCTACAATGAGCAGTTCTTC
TRBD1	TRBV7-2	TRBJ1-2	NA	CASSFDRGGGYTF	TGTGCCAGCAGTTTCGACAGGGGTGGCGGCTACACCTTC
NA	TRBV6-6	TRBJ1-3	NA	CASSARRGTGNTIYF	TGTGCCAGCAGTGCCCGAAGGGGCACTGGAAACACCATATATTTT
TRBD2	TRBV3-1/TRBV3-2	TRBJ2-1	NA	CASSPSGGANNEQFF	TGTGCCAGCAGCCCTAGCGGGGGGGCCAATAATGAGCAGTTCTTC
TRBD1	TRBV18	TRBJ1-1	NA	CASSPTGVIGAEAFF	TGTGCCAGCTCACCTACAGGGGTTATCGGAGCTGAAGCTTTCTTT
NA	TRBV21-1	TRBJ2-3	NA	CASSTGTSGGASTDTQYF	TGTGCCAGCAGCACGGGGACTAGCGGGGGGGCCAGCACAGATACGCAGTATTTT
TRBD1	TRBV6-5	TRBJ2-7	NA	CASRAGGPYEQYF	TGTGCCAGCAGGGCAGGGGGCCCCTACGAGCAGTACTTC
TRBD1	TRBV4-2	TRBJ1-2	NA	CASSPPGQGGGYTF	TGTGCCAGCAGCCCACCGGGACAGGGGGGTGGCTACACCTTC
TRBD1	TRBV19	TRBJ1-1	NA	CATSDRGELNTEAFF	TGTGCCACCTCGGACAGGGGAGAATTGAACACTGAAGCTTTCTTT
NA	TRBV7-8	TRBJ1-5	NA	CASSLVGFQPQHF	TGTGCCAGCAGCTTAGTGGGCTTTCAGCCCCAGCATTTT